What follows are 21 T cell receptor beta chains derived from one specimen sequenced in a study of shared clonotypes between healthy human individuals. Profiled with immunoSEQ multiplex PCR; TCRdb holds only in-frame clones, not every one. Seen here are 2,500,000 or so clones, over 85% observed once, and the top ten hold over 0.12%. Material for sequencing was naive CD4+ T cells sorted from blood. Subset here: CD45RA+ positively selected. The receptors come from a young man in good health.

The genes are TRBV9 and TRBJ2-1; 8 bases line up with TRBD2. V shed 4 bases, J shed 10 bases, and the junction held 13 bases outside the gene matches. Germline V gene lookup returns CDR1 SGDLS and CDR2 YYNGEE. CDR3 size: 15 residues. CDR3 region: CASSPLGGAVGEQFF. The CDR3 DNA sequence: TGTGCCAGCAGCCCTCTCGGGGGGGCTGTTGGAGAGCAGTTCTTC.

This chain joins TRBV5-1 and TRBJ1-5, with D possibly being TRBD1 (5 bases). Germline V CDR1 and CDR2: SGHRS, YFSETQ. The CDR3 has 13 residues. Trimming stripped 4 bases from V and 5 bases from J, with 10 bases between. The CDR3 nucleotides are TGCGCCAGCAGCCCCTCAGGGCATCAGCCCCAGCATTTT. It specifies CASSPSGHQPQHF.

In its sample, this clone was seen once. The rearrangement joins TRBV12-5 to TRBJ1-3; D is unclear. The germline V gene has CDR1 LGHNT and CDR2 FRNRAP. V lost 0 bases, J lost 4 bases, and 22 bases lay in between. This CDR3 has 19 amino acids. In DNA form, the CDR3 reads TGTGCTAGTGGTTTGGTAGGGTTTGTGCGGGATACAAGGGGAAACACCATATATTTT. It codes for CASGLVGFVRDTRGNTIYF. The whole variable domain, remainder taken from reference TRBV12-5 and TRBJ1-3, is DARVTQTPRHKVTEMGQEVTMRCQPILGHNTVFWYRQTMMQGLELLAYFRNRAPLDDSGMPKDRFSAEMPDATLATLKIQPSEPRDSAVYFCASGLVGFVRDTRGNTIYFGEGSWLTVV.

The chain uses TRBV6-1 and TRBJ1-6, with 7 bases aligning to TRBD1. The J segment lost 6 bases and the V segment lost 6 bases, leaving 8 bases of the junction unmatched. The CDR3 has 15 residues. Per the germline V gene, CDR1 is MNHNS and CDR2 is SASEGT. The CDR3: CASRPLTGSNSPLHF. CDR3 nucleotide sequence: TGTGCCAGCAGACCGTTGACAGGGAGTAATTCACCCCTCCACTTT.

V and J are TRBV28 and TRBJ1-6, with D uncertain. Germline CDR1 is MDHEN and CDR2 is SYDVKM. The germline V and J ends were trimmed by 4 bases and 9 bases, with 10 bases remaining between them. The CDR3 runs to 13 residues. DNA of the CDR3: TGTGCCAGCAGTTCTGTAGGAGGTTCACCCCTCCACTTT. Translated, it gives CASSSVGGSPLHF.

The chain couples TRBV9 to TRBJ2-7; D ambiguous. The CDR3 length is 14 residues. Trimming took off 3 bases at V and 0 bases at J, with 10 bases between the two ends. Germline assignment: CDR1 SGDLS and CDR2 YYNGEE. The CDR3 DNA is TGTGCCAGCAGCGAGGGCACGAGCTCCTACGAGCAGTACTTC. Translated, it gives CASSEGTSSYEQYF.

Worth noting for this clone: Distinct nucleotide sequences in the sample also encode this CDR3. The chain recombines TRBV29-1 with TRBJ2-5; D tentatively fits TRBD1 or TRBD2 (6 bases each). This CDR3 region has 13 residues. V was shortened by 3 bases and J by 2 bases, with 10 bases between the two germline ends. Germline values: CDR1 SQVTM, CDR2 ANQGSEA. DNA for the CDR3: TGCAGCGTTGATAGGGGGGTTCAAGAGACCCAGTACTTC. This codes for CSVDRGVQETQYF.

As regards this clone: The sample has other DNA sequences that encode this CDR3 too. This rearrangement joins TRBV7-9 to TRBJ2-7; D is undetermined. This CDR3 has 11 amino acids. Germline V gene lookup returns CDR1 SEHNR and CDR2 FQNEAQ (reference sequence). Trimming cost V 2 bases and J 6 bases, with 5 bases left between them. The CDR3 sequence is CASSLYGEQYF. Written as DNA, the CDR3 is TGTGCCAGCAGCTTATATGGCGAGCAGTACTTC.

The chain is built from TRBV5-1 and TRBJ1-2, with 8 positions matching TRBD1. V was pared by 9 bases and J by 4 bases, with 8 bases of the junction left unmatched. CDR1 is SGHRS and CDR2 is YFSETQ in the germline V gene. CDR3 length: 13 residues. The CDR3 bases are TGCGCCACCTCGACAGGGGAAGGCTATGGCTACACCTTC. It is translated as CATSTGEGYGYTF. Full variable domain (remainder filled in from reference TRBV5-1 and TRBJ1-2): KAGVTQTPRYLIKTRGQQVTLSCSPISGHRSVSWYQQTPGQGLQFLFEYFSETQRNKGNFPGRFSGRQFSNSRSEMNVSTLELGDSALYLCATSTGEGYGYTFGSGTRLTVV.

DNA for the CDR3: TGTGCCAGCTCACCATCTCCCACCCCCCCCGGTGAGCAGTTCTTC. It translates to CASSPSPTPPGEQFF. The V gene is TRBV18, the J gene TRBJ2-1, with unresolved D. Trimming removed 2 bases at V and 9 bases at J, with 17 bases between. CDR1 is KGHSH and CDR2 is LQKENI in the germline V gene. The CDR3 sequence is 15 residues long.

The chain links TRBV14 to TRBJ2-5; D uncertain. Germline-derived CDR1 and CDR2 are SGHDN and FVKESK. The CDR3 is 12 residues long. Trimming removed 5 bases from V and 2 bases from J, with 6 bases in between. CDR3 loop: CASSGDQETQYF. The CDR3 DNA reads TGTGCCAGCAGCGGTGATCAAGAGACCCAGTACTTC.

This rearrangement joins TRBV18 to TRBJ2-5; D unclear. The V end was cut by 5 bases, the J end by 2 bases, with 9 bases between. CDR3 length: 13 amino acids. Germline CDR1 and CDR2: KGHSH and LQKENI. The CDR3 sequence: CASSRLLQETQYF. CDR3 DNA: TGTGCCAGCTCAAGGCTTTTACAAGAGACCCAGTACTTC. The whole variable domain, remainder taken from reference TRBV18 and TRBJ2-5, is NAGVMQNPRHLVRRRGQEARLRCSPMKGHSHVYWYRQLPEEGLKFMVYLQKENIIDESGMPKERFSAEFPKEGPSILRIQQVVRGDSAAYFCASSRLLQETQYFGPGTRLLVL.

The J gene is TRBJ1-2, the V gene TRBV19; D might be TRBD1 (5 bases). Trimming stripped 5 bases from V and 4 bases from J, with 11 bases between. CDR1 LNHDA and CDR2 SQIVND come from the germline V gene (reference sequence). The CDR3 is 13 amino acids. This chain's CDR3 is CASSWGIGYGYTF. The DNA for the CDR3 is TGTGCCAGTAGTTGGGGGATCGGCTATGGCTACACCTTC.

The genes are TRBV2 and TRBJ2-3, with 9 bases identical to TRBD2. CDR3 length: 16 residues. Germline V gene sequence: CDR1 SNHLY, CDR2 FYNNEI. V was clipped by 5 bases and J by 1 base; unmatched bases: 7. The CDR3 spells CASSTPSGRRTDTQYF. The CDR3 DNA follows: TGTGCCAGCAGTACACCGAGCGGGAGGCGCACAGATACGCAGTATTTT.

V is TRBV9 and J is TRBJ2-1, with D possibly matching TRBD1 (6 bases). Germline V gene data show CDR1 as SGDLS and CDR2 as YYNGEE. The CDR3 consists of 17 residues. V lost 0 bases and J 7 bases, leaving 20 bases between the germline ends. The CDR3 sequence is CASSVATGTNRINEQFF. In DNA, the CDR3 is TGTGCCAGCAGCGTAGCGACAGGTACCAATCGCATTAATGAGCAGTTCTTC.

The gene calls are TRBV10-3 and TRBJ2-1; 7 nucleotides agree with TRBD1. The V and J ends lost 3 bases and 0 bases, in that order; junction bases with no gene match: 8. CDR3 length: 17 amino acids. Germline-derived CDR1 and CDR2 are ENHRY and SYGVKD. In DNA, the CDR3 is TGTGCCATCAGTGATAGAGGGGGCCGAAGCTCCTACAATGAGCAGTTCTTC. Residues: CAISDRGGRSSYNEQFF.

This clone was observed a single time. The chain links TRBV6-1 to TRBJ2-7; D possibly uses TRBD1 or TRBD2 (5 bases each). CDR1 and CDR2 from the germline V gene are MNHNS and SASEGT. Deletions cut 6 bases from V and 4 bases from J, with 16 bases between. The CDR3 contains 14 residues. The CDR3 protein is CASRGDLAIYEQYF. In DNA, the CDR3 is TGTGCCAGCAGGGGGGATCTCGCCATTTACGAGCAGTACTTC.

The genes are TRBV5-1 and TRBJ2-5, with D tentatively TRBD2 (6 bases). V was pared by 2 bases and J by 4 bases, with 12 bases between. The germline gives CDR1 SGHRS, CDR2 YFSETQ. The CDR3 sequence is 14 residues long. CDR3: CASSFGMGGETQYF. The CDR3 nucleotides are TGCGCCAGCAGCTTTGGGATGGGAGGAGAGACCCAGTACTTC.

This clone was seen just once. This sequence joins TRBV30 and TRBJ2-7, with 7 bases matching TRBD2. From germline, CDR1 is GTSNPN and CDR2 SVGIG (reference sequence). Unmatched junction bases numbered 5, after V lost 2 bases and J lost 1 base. This CDR3 region has 14 residues. The CDR3 DNA reads as TGTGCCTGGAGTATAGGCGGGGGATCCTACGAGCAGTACTTC. Translation gives CAWSIGGGSYEQYF.

V usage is TRBV6-4 and J usage is TRBJ2-7; 9 bases match TRBD1. Germline V gives CDR1 MRHNA, CDR2 SNTAGT. The length of the CDR3 is 20 residues. The ends lost 2 bases at V and 2 bases at J; junction bases unmatched: 19. Here the CDR3 reads CASSDPIRGTGIRVTYEQYF. The CDR3 nucleotides read TGTGCCAGCAGTGACCCAATCCGCGGGACAGGGATACGAGTCACCTACGAGCAGTACTTC.

The chain is built from TRBV20-1 and TRBJ1-2; 10 bases match TRBD1. The germline CDR1 and CDR2 sequences are DFQATT and SNEGSKA (reference sequence). This CDR3 is 11 amino acids long. CDR3 in DNA: TGCGCGGGACAGGGGATCTATGGCTACACCTTC. It translates to CAGQGIYGYTF.